Shown below are 20 T cell receptor beta chains from a single sample sequenced in a study of OX40 agonist ivuxolimab in advanced cancers. TCRdb's table, derived via immunoSEQ multiplex PCR, lists solely in-frame clones and lacks some. The profile shows 73,000 or so clones, 65% to 90% of them singletons. Sequenced here: CD4+ or CD8+ T cells sorted from blood, sampled in a trial of the OX40 agonist ivuxolimab. The receptors here all came from an adult with an advanced solid tumor such as melanoma, head and neck, liver or kidney cancer.

This chain uses TRBV19 with TRBJ2-1; D is ambiguous. CDR1 is LNHDA and CDR2 is SQIVND in the germline V gene (reference sequence). Trimming removed 3 bases at V and 4 bases at J, with 10 bases between. This CDR3 region has 14 residues. The CDR3 nucleotides read TGTGCCAGTAGTATTTCTACACGATACAATGAGCAGTTCTTC. Protein product: CASSISTRYNEQFF. Full variable domain (remainder filled in from reference TRBV19 and TRBJ2-1): DGGITQSPKYLFRKEGQNVTLSCEQNLNHDAMYWYRQDPGQGLRLIYYSQIVNDFQKGDIAEGYSVSREKKESFPLTVTSAQKNPTAFYLCASSISTRYNEQFFGPGTRLTVL.

The chain uses TRBV6-6 and TRBJ1-2, with 7 bases lining up with TRBD1. Germline CDR1 and CDR2: MNHNY and SVGAGI (reference sequence). The V and J ends lost 6 bases and 0 bases, in that order; junction bases with no gene match: 7. The CDR3 is 15 amino acids. The CDR3 region is CASSQQGLANYGYTF. The CDR3 DNA sequence: TGTGCCAGCAGCCAACAGGGGCTGGCTAACTATGGCTACACCTTC.

The V gene is TRBV6-4, the J gene TRBJ1-1, with D possibly matching TRBD1 (5 bases). This CDR3 region has 13 residues. V was shortened by 10 bases and J by 8 bases, with 20 bases between the two germline ends. Germline V gives CDR1 MRHNA, CDR2 SNTAGT. For the CDR3, the DNA is TGTGCCACTCGGAGGGGCCCACAGTTCGAAGCTTTCTTT. Protein sequence: CATRRGPQFEAFF.

The rearrangement joins TRBV15 to TRBJ2-1; D remains unclear. CDR1 is LNHNV, CDR2 YYDKDF, per germline (reference sequence). The V gene lost 7 bases and the J gene lost 7 bases, with 17 bases spanning the gap. This CDR3 contains 14 residues. The CDR3 sequence is CATKGGVYENEQFF. In DNA, the CDR3 is TGTGCCACCAAGGGTGGGGTATACGAGAATGAGCAGTTCTTC.

The V gene is TRBV6-6, the J gene TRBJ1-2; D remains ambiguous. Per germline, CDR1 MNHNY and CDR2 SVGAGI (reference sequence). This CDR3 region has 11 residues. Between the trimmed V and J ends, which lost 6 bases and 9 bases, there was a span of 11 bases. The CDR3 nucleotides read TGTGCCAGCAGCCCCGACCTTAGCTACACCTTC. Encoded protein: CASSPDLSYTF.

This chain connects TRBV6-5 to TRBJ2-7, with D possibly TRBD2 on 6 matching bases. V lost 8 bases, J lost 5 bases, and 16 bases lay in between. Germline V gene sequence: CDR1 MNHEY, CDR2 SVGAGI. This CDR3 has 13 amino acids. CDR3 sequence reads: CASGTQDFNEQYF. The DNA of the CDR3 is TGTGCCAGCGGGACTCAGGATTTCAACGAGCAGTACTTC.

The V and J genes are TRBV6-5 and TRBJ2-2; a weak D match, TRBD1 (6 bases). Germline CDR1 MNHEY, CDR2 SVGAGI. This CDR3 has 13 residues. Trimming took off 3 bases at V and 6 bases at J, with 8 bases between the two ends. The CDR3 sequence: CASSYRTAGELFF. The CDR3 bases are TGTGCCAGCAGTTATCGGACAGCCGGGGAGCTGTTTTTT.

A remark on this clone: Other DNA sequences within the sample encode an identical CDR3. The rearrangement links TRBV10-3 to TRBJ1-5; D gene uncertain. The CDR3 extends over 16 amino acids. Germline loops: CDR1 ENHRY, CDR2 SYGVKD. Trimming took 0 bases from V and 0 from J, leaving 9 bases between them. The CDR3 region is CAISESRDYSNQPQHF. DNA of the CDR3: TGTGCCATCAGTGAGTCAAGAGACTATAGCAATCAGCCCCAGCATTTT.

Here the CDR3 DNA reads TGTGCCAGCTCACCGGAGGGACAGCATAACTATGGCTACACCTTC. Protein sequence: CASSPEGQHNYGYTF. The genes are TRBV18 and TRBJ1-2; 7 bases line up with TRBD1. The CDR3 spans 15 residues. V lost 3 bases, J lost 1 base, and 5 bases stayed unmatched. Germline CDR1 is KGHSH and CDR2 is LQKENI.

The V gene is TRBV30, the J gene TRBJ2-3; 10 positions match TRBD2. CDR1 GTSNPN and CDR2 SVGIG come from the germline V gene (reference sequence). V shed 0 bases and J 2 bases; nucleotides not matched to a gene: 2. This CDR3 contains 15 residues. CDR3: CAWSVAGGITDTQYF. The CDR3 nucleotides read TGTGCCTGGAGTGTAGCGGGGGGGATCACAGATACGCAGTATTTT.

This clone was seen more than once but under ten times. The chain uses TRBV11-2 and TRBJ2-3, with unresolved D. Germline loops: CDR1 SGHAT, CDR2 FQNNGV. The CDR3 contains 14 residues. V was trimmed by 5 bases and J by 2 bases, leaving 11 bases between them. As DNA, the CDR3 is TGTGCCAGCAGCCTGAGGCAGGTCACAGATACGCAGTATTTT. It codes for CASSLRQVTDTQYF. The variable domain in full, with the rest retrieved from reference TRBV11-2 and TRBJ2-3, is EAGVAQSPRYKIIEKRQSVAFWCNPISGHATLYWYQQILGQGPKLLIQFQNNGVVDDSQLPKDRFSAERLKGVDSTLKIQPAKLEDSAVYLCASSLRQVTDTQYFGPGTRLTVL.

The chain uses TRBV29-1 and TRBJ2-4, with 8 bases matching TRBD1. In germline, CDR1 is SQVTM, CDR2 ANQGSEA. This CDR3 region has 14 residues. Trimming at V came to 1 base and at J to 9 bases, leaving 8 bases not matched to a gene. The CDR3, as DNA: TGCAGCGTTGAAGGCAGGGGGCGCAACGGCATTCAGTACTTC. Amino acid sequence: CSVEGRGRNGIQYF.

The V call is TRBV7-2, the J call TRBJ2-3; perhaps TRBD1 as D (6 bases). This CDR3 has 15 residues. The V and J ends lost 1 base and 2 bases respectively, with 10 bases between them. Germline CDR1 reads SGHTA; CDR2 reads FQGNSA. The DNA for the CDR3 is TGTGCCAGCAGCTTAGGGGGGCCGAACACAGATACGCAGTATTTT. Translation gives CASSLGGPNTDTQYF.

This clone was observed a single time. V gene TRBV7-7 combines with J gene TRBJ2-1, with 11 bases lining up with TRBD2. V lost 2 bases and J lost 9; bases outside the gene matches: 9. Germline CDR1 and CDR2: SSHAT and FNYEAQ (reference sequence). CDR3 length: 16 amino acids. CDR3 sequence reads: CASSLSTSGSVGEQFF. As DNA, the CDR3 is TGTGCCAGCAGCTTATCAACTAGCGGGAGTGTCGGTGAGCAGTTCTTC.

The chain uses TRBV18 and TRBJ1-1; 8 nucleotides line up with TRBD1. J lost 5 bases, V lost 6 bases, and 8 bases had no gene match. The CDR3 length is 14 residues. Germline CDR1 is KGHSH and CDR2 is LQKENI. The CDR3 loop is CASSLQGEYTEAFF. CDR3 nucleotides: TGTGCCAGCTCGTTACAGGGGGAGTATACTGAAGCTTTCTTT.

The CDR3: CASSIDRDYGYTF. The CDR3 bases are TGTGCCAGCAGCATCGACAGGGACTATGGCTACACCTTC. The rearrangement joins TRBV9 to TRBJ1-2; TRBD1 matches at 7 bases. The V and J ends lost 4 bases and 3 bases, in that order; junction bases with no gene match: 3. The CDR3 has 13 amino acids. The germline gives CDR1 SGDLS, CDR2 YYNGEE.

This clone qualifies as medium-sized. This chain links TRBV4-3 with TRBJ2-2, with no clear D. Per the germline V gene, CDR1 is LGHNA and CDR2 is YSLEER. Trimming took 0 bases from V and 2 from J, leaving 10 bases between them. This CDR3 spans 16 amino acids. CDR3 loop: CASSQESTTNTGELFF. Written as DNA, the CDR3 is TGCGCCAGCAGCCAAGAGAGTACTACCAACACCGGGGAGCTGTTTTTT.

The chain links TRBV6-5 to TRBJ2-7; D might be TRBD2 (6 bases). The CDR3 length is 15 residues. V was shortened by 7 bases and J by 5 bases, with 21 bases between the two germline ends. Germline lookup yields CDR1 MNHEY and CDR2 SVGAGI. The CDR3 sequence: CASTSGAVGFDEQYF. CDR3 DNA sequence: TGTGCCAGCACCTCGGGAGCAGTGGGATTCGACGAGCAGTACTTC.

This rearrangement joins TRBV28 to TRBJ2-1; 12 positions match TRBD2. The CDR3 consists of 19 residues. Germline loops: CDR1 MDHEN, CDR2 SYDVKM. V lost 7 bases, J lost 8 bases, and 21 bases stayed unmatched. The CDR3 reads CASNTFDRGPLAGGDEQFF. In DNA form, the CDR3 reads TGTGCCAGCAATACATTCGACAGGGGGCCGCTAGCGGGAGGGGATGAGCAGTTCTTC.

A few counts support this clone. This chain links TRBV19 with TRBJ1-1, with 9 bases aligning to TRBD1. The CDR3 spans 15 residues. Trimming at V came to 2 bases and at J to 3 bases, leaving 4 bases not matched to a gene. In germline, CDR1 is LNHDA, CDR2 SQIVND (reference sequence). CDR3 loop: CASSIRGQGDTEAFF. Here the CDR3 DNA reads TGTGCCAGTAGTATAAGGGGACAGGGCGACACTGAAGCTTTCTTT.